Below, one TCR beta chain is given with its context. Its antigen is undetermined. PCR amplification relied on 60 Vbeta primers (plus 13 Jbeta primers). The repertoire was sequenced with immunoSEQ multiplex PCR; TCRdb's copy has only in-frame clones and lacks some. The sample has 200,000 to 250,000 clones; more than 75% are singletons. This record comes from a study of cytomegalovirus exposure and HLA in healthy donors. Study results and limitations: Sequencing probably produced one cluster of sequence variants that were highly shared. Evidence from a later analysis indicated that most CMV-associated TCR beta chains looked HLA-restricted. Clonal expansion, a later analysis showed, was greater in HLA-associated TCR beta chains than in equally common others.

The CDR3 loop spans 16 amino acids. The germline V gene encodes CDR1 SGHRS and CDR2 YFSETQ. Trimming stripped 5 bases from V and 0 bases from J, with 17 bases between. Sequencing input: PBMCs. The chain carries TRBV5-1 and TRBJ1-2, with D possibly matching TRBD1 (5 bases). The sequence derives from a girl aged 2 to 9 in good health and CMV-seronegative. For the CDR3, the DNA is TGCGCCAGCAGACGGGGGGACGATTCACCTAACTATGGCTACACCTTC. This sequence encodes CASRRGDDSPNYGYTF.